Sequencing of this T cell receptor (beta chain) was carried out in a study of Ad26.COV2.S vaccination and SARS-CoV-2 variants. Looking at the study overall: The donor was enrolled in the Ad26.COV2.S arm of the COV1001 trial. The study gave Ad26.COV2.S intramuscularly, once or twice 56 days apart.

Germline CDR1 and CDR2: SGHDN and FVKESK. The CDR3 is made up of 15 amino acids. With V trimmed by 3 bases and J by 4 bases, 4 bases remained unmatched. As for treatment: some 19 received Ad26.COV2.S at low or high dose, single or two shots; 5 received placebo; per-sample allocation not given. Collection of samples fell on day 63 after the first vaccine or placebo injection. This adult donor, from Boston, was 18-55 years old. Overall study findings and caveats: Considerable breadth of spike-specific CD8+ and CD4+ T cell responses has reportedly been documented following vaccination.

Turning to this clone: Its antigen is not known.

Assay used: immunoSEQ multiplex PCR; TCRdb lists only in-frame clones, some missing. This table holds about 680,000 clones, around 90% found once. The sequences come from peripheral blood, collected in a trial of Ad26.COV2.S vaccine versus placebo. The rearrangement links TRBV14 to TRBJ1-2; 11 nucleotides align to TRBD1. The clonotype originates from a person between 18 and 59 years old who received the Ad26.COV2.S COVID-19 vaccine or a placebo. CDR3 in DNA: TGTGCCAGCAGCCAGCCGGGACAGGGGGTCTATGGCTACACCTTC. This sequence encodes CASSQPGQGVYGYTF.